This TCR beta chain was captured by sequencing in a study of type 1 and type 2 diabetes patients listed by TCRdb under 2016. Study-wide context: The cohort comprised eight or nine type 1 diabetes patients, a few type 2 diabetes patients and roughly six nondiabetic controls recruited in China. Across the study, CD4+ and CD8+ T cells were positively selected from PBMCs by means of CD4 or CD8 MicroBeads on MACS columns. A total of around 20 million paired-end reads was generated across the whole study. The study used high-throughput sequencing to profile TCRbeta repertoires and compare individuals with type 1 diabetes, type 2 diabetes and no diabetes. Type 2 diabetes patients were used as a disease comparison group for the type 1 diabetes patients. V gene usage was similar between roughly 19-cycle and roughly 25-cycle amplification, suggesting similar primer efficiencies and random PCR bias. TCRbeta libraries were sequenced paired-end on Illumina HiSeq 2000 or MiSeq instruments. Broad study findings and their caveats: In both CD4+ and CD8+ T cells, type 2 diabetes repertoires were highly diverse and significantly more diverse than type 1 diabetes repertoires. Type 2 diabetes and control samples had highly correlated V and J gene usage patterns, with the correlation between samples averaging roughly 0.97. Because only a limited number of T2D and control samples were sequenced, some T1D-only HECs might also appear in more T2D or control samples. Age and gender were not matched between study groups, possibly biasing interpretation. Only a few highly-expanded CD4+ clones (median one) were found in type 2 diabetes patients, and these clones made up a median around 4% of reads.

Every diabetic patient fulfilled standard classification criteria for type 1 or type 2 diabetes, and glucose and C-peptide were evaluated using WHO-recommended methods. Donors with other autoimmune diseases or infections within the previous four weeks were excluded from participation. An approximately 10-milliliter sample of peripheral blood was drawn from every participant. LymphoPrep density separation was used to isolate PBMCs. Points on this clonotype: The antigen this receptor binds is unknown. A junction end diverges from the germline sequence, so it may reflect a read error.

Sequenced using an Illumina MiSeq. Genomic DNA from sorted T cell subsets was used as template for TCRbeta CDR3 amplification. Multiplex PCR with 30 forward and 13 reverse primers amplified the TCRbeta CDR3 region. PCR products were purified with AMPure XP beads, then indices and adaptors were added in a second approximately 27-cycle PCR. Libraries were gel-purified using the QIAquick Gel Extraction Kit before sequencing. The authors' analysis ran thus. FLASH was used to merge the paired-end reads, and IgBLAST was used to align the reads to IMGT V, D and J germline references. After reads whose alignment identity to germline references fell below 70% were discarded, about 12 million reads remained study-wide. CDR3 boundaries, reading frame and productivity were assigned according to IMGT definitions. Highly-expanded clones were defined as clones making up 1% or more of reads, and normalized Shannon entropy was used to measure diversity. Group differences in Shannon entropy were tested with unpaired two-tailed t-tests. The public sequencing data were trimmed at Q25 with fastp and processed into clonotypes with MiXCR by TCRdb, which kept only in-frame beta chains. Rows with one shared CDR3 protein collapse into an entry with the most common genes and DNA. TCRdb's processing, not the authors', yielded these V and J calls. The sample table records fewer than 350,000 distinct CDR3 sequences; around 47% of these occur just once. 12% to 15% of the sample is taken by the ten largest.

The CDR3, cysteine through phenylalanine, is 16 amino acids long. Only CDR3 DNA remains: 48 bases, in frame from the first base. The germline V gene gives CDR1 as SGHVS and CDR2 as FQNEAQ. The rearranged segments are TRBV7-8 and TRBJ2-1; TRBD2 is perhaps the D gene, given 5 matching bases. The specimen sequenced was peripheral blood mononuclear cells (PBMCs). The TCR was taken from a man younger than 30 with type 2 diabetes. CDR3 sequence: CASSLASSGSYNERFF. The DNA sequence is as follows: TGTGCCAGCAGCTTAGCTTCGAGCGGATCCTACAATGAGCGGTTCTTC.